The sequence of this T cell receptor beta chain was determined in a study of circulating tumor DNA in untreated peripheral T-cell lymphoma (dated by TCRdb to 2020 to 2023). The full study reports these points: Tumor-specific clonotypes turned up in more than 75% of patients, identified from roughly 90% of baseline tissues and from approximately 67% of baseline serum samples.

The library was obtained by the immunoSEQ multiplex PCR assay. Entries here come from immuneACCESS through TCRdb and include only in-frame sequences with V and J called. Some clones fail to appear in such tables; in the studies checked, an unresolved V gene covers under half of the shortfall, and the cause of the remainder is unknown. The sample table records approximately 1,000 clones; 65% to 85% of these occur just once. Under 8% of the sample comes from the top ten. Comments on this clone: Its antigen is still unknown. Base qualities are missing; no much larger clone stands one base away.

Baseline tumor tissue collected before treatment was sequenced to identify tumor-specific TCR clonotypes. Next-generation sequencing of T-cell receptor sequences was used to monitor peripheral T-cell lymphoma patients receiving frontline treatment on a trial. CDR3 length: 16 amino acids, cysteine to phenylalanine. The CDR3 DNA has 48 bases and is translated from base 1. For CDR1 and CDR2, the germline V gene lists MNHGY and SAAAGT. Cut back by 3 bases and 5 bases, the V and J ends lie 17 bases apart. The TCR sequence derives from a human donor with peripheral T-cell lymphoma. The sample was tumor tissue. Here the chain combines TRBV6-8 and TRBJ2-1; the D segment may tentatively be TRBD1 or TRBD2, each giving 7 matched bases. The sequence in DNA is TGTGCCAGCAGTTATCTAGCGGAGGGGGCACACAATGAGCAGTTCTTC. This codes for CASSYLAEGAHNEQFF.